This entry is about one T cell receptor beta chain. This sample is part of a study of blood T cell repertoires in COVID-19. Study information: The United States, Italy and Spain provided the acute and convalescent COVID-19 samples. Sample material is recorded as cDNA or gDNA derived from T cells, B-cell-depleted T cells, or PBMCs.

CDR1 and CDR2 (germline): LGHDT, YNNKEL (reference sequence). J was trimmed by 6 bases and V by 4 bases; bases with no gene match: 8. This CDR3 has 14 residues. Authors' processing steps: Amplification of reference gene primers provided the estimated nucleated cell counts. Assay: immunoSEQ multiplex PCR; the TCRdb copy retains only in-frame clones and omits some. Clonal size and the V and J genes are those of that table, whereas D and trimming came from the DNA. Of a few hundred thousand clones in the sample, approximately 88% are singletons; the top ten hold approximately 1.8%. This TCR came from a woman in her twenties or thirties with COVID-19, enrolled during active disease. V usage is TRBV3-1 (or the pseudogene TRBV3-2) and J usage is TRBJ1-2; TRBD1 matches 7 bases. Sequencing was performed on peripheral blood. In nucleotides, the CDR3 is TGTGCCAGCAGCCCGACAGGGTCATTAGATGGCTACACCTTC. The encoded protein is CASSPTGSLDGYTF.